The 24 T cell receptor beta chains below all came from one sample that was sequenced in a study of blood T cells in healthy people across ages. Then a second PCR, running roughly 6 to 11 cycles, was carried out with a sample-barcoded 5' primer and a J-beta primer mix. MiXCR, run by TCRdb on the 5' RACE reads, gives a single entry per CDR3 protein. The table includes about 1.8 million distinct CDR3 sequences, around half detected once. Sequencing was done on a sample of blood. Receptor source: a woman in her thirties or forties in good health.

The V gene is TRBV7-2, the J gene TRBJ2-3; 11 nucleotides match TRBD2. With 8 bases clipped from V and 2 bases from J, the junction kept 6 bases outside the gene matches. Germline CDR1 reads SGHTA; CDR2 reads FQGNSA. The CDR3 loop spans 15 amino acids. Written as DNA, the CDR3 is TGTGCCAGCTACTCGGGACTAGCGGTCACAGATACGCAGTATTTT. Protein: CASYSGLAVTDTQYF.

About this clonotype: The junction departs from the called germline gene at one end, perhaps through a read error. This sequence joins TRBV28 and TRBJ2-3, with a weak D call TRBD2 (6 bases). This CDR3 comprises 14 residues. Germline V gene lookup returns CDR1 MDHEN and CDR2 SYDVKM. Here the CDR3 reads CVSSFMRGTDTQYF. CDR3 DNA: TGTGTCAGCAGTTTCATGCGGGGTACAGATACGCAGTATTTT.

The chain uses TRBV16 and TRBJ2-1, with TRBD1 identical over 10 bases. V was pared by 1 base and J by 9 bases, with 3 bases of the junction left unmatched. The length of the CDR3 is 14 residues. The germline V gene encodes CDR1 KGHSY and CDR2 FQNENV. CDR3 nucleotide sequence: TGTGCCAGCAGCCAATGGACAGGGGGTCTTGAGCAGTTCTTC. This translates into CASSQWTGGLEQFF.

The V call is TRBV20-1, the J call TRBJ2-3, with D possibly called TRBD1 or TRBD2 (6 bases each). In germline, CDR1 is DFQATT, CDR2 SNEGSKA (reference sequence). Trimming cost V 6 bases and J 2 bases, with 21 bases left between them. This CDR3 contains 16 residues. In DNA, the CDR3 is TGCAGTGCCCTACCTCGGGGGCCCCAGTTCACAGATACGCAGTATTTT. It yields the protein CSALPRGPQFTDTQYF.

The genes are TRBV7-2 and TRBJ1-4, with 7 positions matching TRBD1. Looked up from germline, CDR1 is SGHTA and CDR2 is FQGNSA. V was clipped by 3 bases and J by 4 bases; unmatched bases: 2. The CDR3 is 14 amino acids. In DNA form, the CDR3 reads TGTGCCAGCAGCTTTGACAGGGATAATGAAAAACTGTTTTTT. Translating gives CASSFDRDNEKLFF.

V and J are TRBV24-1 and TRBJ2-1, with 10 bases aligning to TRBD1. V lost 10 bases, J lost 7 bases, and 6 bases stayed unmatched. The CDR3 extends over 13 amino acids. Germline-derived CDR1 and CDR2 are KGHDR and SFDVKD. CDR3: CATRQGARNEQFF. The CDR3 DNA reads as TGTGCCACAAGACAGGGGGCTAGGAATGAGCAGTTCTTC.

In its sample, this clonotype was seen a few times. This chain connects TRBV10-3 to TRBJ1-6; 9 bases agree with TRBD1. Germline V lookup: CDR1 ENHRY, CDR2 SYGVKD. V dropped 2 bases and J dropped 9; count of bases not matched to a gene: 2. This CDR3 is built from 14 residues. The CDR3 spells CAISEGTGSSPLHF. CDR3 DNA sequence: TGTGCCATCAGTGAGGGGACAGGGAGTTCACCCCTCCACTTT.

The sample holds a few counts of this clonotype. The CDR3 nucleotides read TGCAGCGTTGAAGGAATGACTTACAATGAGCAGTTCTTC. Protein product: CSVEGMTYNEQFF. This chain uses TRBV29-1 with TRBJ2-1; D is uncertain. V lost 1 base to trimming and J lost 4 bases, with 8 bases between them. CDR1 and CDR2 (germline): SQVTM, ANQGSEA. This CDR3 region has 13 residues.

This clonotype was seen more than once but under ten times. The V gene is TRBV6-1, the J gene TRBJ2-7; maybe TRBD1 (6 bases). The CDR3 extends over 15 amino acids. Germline CDR1 and CDR2: MNHNS and SASEGT. Trimming removed 4 bases from V and 0 bases from J, with 13 bases in between. The CDR3 loop is CASSGTVMTSYEQYF. In DNA form, the CDR3 reads TGTGCCAGCAGTGGGACAGTTATGACCTCCTACGAGCAGTACTTC.

In its sample, this clonotype was seen a few times. The chain carries TRBV27 and TRBJ2-7; D possibly corresponds to TRBD1 (6 bases). CDR3 length: 15 residues. The germline V gene has CDR1 MNHEY and CDR2 SMNVEV (reference sequence). V was trimmed by 5 bases and J by 4 bases, leaving 18 bases between them. In DNA, the CDR3 is TGTGCCAGCAGTGGACACAGGGATCTGGGGTACGAGCAGTACTTC. Its protein product is CASSGHRDLGYEQYF.

The chain uses TRBV6-4 and TRBJ1-2; possible D gene TRBD1, 5 bases. Germline-derived CDR1 and CDR2 are MRHNA and SNTAGT. The CDR3 runs to 11 residues. The CDR3 reads CARRGRYGYTF. The CDR3 DNA reads as TGTGCGAGGAGGGGACGCTATGGCTACACCTTC.

This chain joins TRBV28 and TRBJ2-3; D gene uncertain. This CDR3 region has 14 residues. CDR1 is MDHEN and CDR2 is SYDVKM in the germline V gene. The V gene lost 2 bases and the J gene lost 0 bases, with 6 bases spanning the gap. The DNA of the CDR3 is TGTGCCAGCAGTTTAGGAAAAAGCACAGATACGCAGTATTTT. As protein: CASSLGKSTDTQYF.

The gene calls are TRBV5-1 and TRBJ2-3, with D perhaps TRBD1 or TRBD2 (5 bases each). The CDR3 totals 15 residues. Germline values: CDR1 SGHRS, CDR2 YFSETQ. The V end was cut by 6 bases, the J end by 0 bases, with 14 bases between. The CDR3 DNA reads as TGCGCCAGCATAGCTCCGGGACCTAGCACAGATACGCAGTATTTT. This gives the protein CASIAPGPSTDTQYF.

This clonotype was counted a few times. The chain links TRBV4-1 to TRBJ2-7, with a weak D call TRBD2 (5 bases). The CDR3 sequence is 17 residues long. Trimming left V 1 base short and J 3 bases short, with 19 bases between. Germline loops: CDR1 MGHRA, CDR2 YSYEKL. The CDR3 nucleotides read TGCGCCAGCAGCCAAGCAGCTGGGAGCCAACTTTTCTACGAGCAGTACTTC. Translating it yields CASSQAAGSQLFYEQYF.

The genes are TRBV7-2 and TRBJ2-1; 10 bases map to TRBD2. The CDR3 runs to 17 residues. V was clipped by 1 base and J by 2 bases; unmatched bases: 5. Per germline, CDR1 SGHTA and CDR2 FQGNSA. This CDR3 reads CASSLGPSGGPYNEQFF. Written as DNA, the CDR3 is TGTGCCAGCAGCTTAGGTCCTAGCGGGGGCCCCTACAATGAGCAGTTCTTC. Full variable domain (remainder filled in from reference TRBV7-2 and TRBJ2-1): GAGVSQSPSNKVTEKGKDVELRCDPISGHTALYWYRQSLGQGLEFLIYFQGNSAPDKSGLPSDRFSAERTGGSVSTLTIQRTQQEDSAVYLCASSLGPSGGPYNEQFFGPGTRLTVL.

This clonotype was seen ten or more times. The junction and the germline gene differ at one end; a read error may be behind it. The chain recombines TRBV4-3 with TRBJ2-5; D remains ambiguous. This CDR3 spans 15 amino acids. Germline V gene data show CDR1 as LGHNA and CDR2 as YSLEER. CDR3 DNA sequence: TGTGCCAGCAGCCAAGCTCGAACTGGCGGAGAGACCCAGTACTTC. This encodes CASSQARTGGETQYF.

This clonotype came up a few times. The genes are TRBV9 and TRBJ2-3; 8 positions match TRBD1. The J segment lost 6 bases and the V segment lost 3 bases, leaving 6 bases of the junction unmatched. Germline values: CDR1 SGDLS, CDR2 YYNGEE. This CDR3 comprises 14 residues. The CDR3, as DNA: TGTGCCAGCAGCGAACGACAGGGGATGGATACGCAGTATTTT. Encoded protein: CASSERQGMDTQYF.

The V and J genes are TRBV12-3 or TRBV12-4 and TRBJ2-5, with D unclear. V lost 8 bases and J 1 base, leaving 17 bases between the germline ends. This CDR3 has 15 amino acids. The CDR3 sequence is CASAPLGPAQETQYF. CDR3 coding DNA: TGTGCCAGCGCACCTCTCGGGCCAGCCCAAGAGACCCAGTACTTC.

This chain connects TRBV29-1 to TRBJ2-1, with unresolved D. The CDR3 has 14 amino acids. In germline, CDR1 is SQVTM, CDR2 ANQGSEA. V lost 4 bases, J lost 6 bases, and 16 bases lay in between. The CDR3 nucleotides read TGCAGCGTTGTCGGGCAGGCAACTGGCAATGAGCAGTTCTTC. Its protein product is CSVVGQATGNEQFF.

The chain employs TRBV7-2 and TRBJ2-1, with 11 bases lining up with TRBD2. CDR3 length: 17 residues. Per the germline V gene, CDR1 is SGHTA and CDR2 is FQGNSA. V lost 1 base to trimming and J lost 10 bases; unmatched junction nucleotides: 12. CDR3 sequence reads: CASSLVLALAGGGEQFF. CDR3 in DNA: TGTGCCAGCAGCTTAGTGCTGGCCCTAGCGGGGGGAGGGGAGCAGTTCTTC.

The chain has TRBV20-1 and TRBJ2-1, with D possibly TRBD2 on 6 matching bases. Trimming removed 6 bases at V and 5 bases at J, with 14 bases between. CDR1 DFQATT and CDR2 SNEGSKA come from the germline V gene (reference sequence). The CDR3 covers 13 residues. The CDR3 nucleotides are TGCAGTGCCACGACTAGATCAAACAATGAGCAGTTCTTC. Translation gives CSATTRSNNEQFF.

This clonotype was seen only once. This chain links TRBV5-6 with TRBJ2-4; the D is unclear. The DNA end is more similar to TRBJ2-7, so the J call may be wrong. The CDR3 runs 16 residues. The germline V gene encodes CDR1 SGHDT and CDR2 YYEEEE. CDR3 loop: CASSLFSASLYYEQYF. CDR3 nucleotides: TGTGCCAGCAGCTTGTTCAGCGCCAGTCTCTACTACGAGCAGTACTTC.

The genes are TRBV9 and TRBJ1-2, with unresolved D. The CDR3 contains 14 residues. Germline V gives CDR1 SGDLS, CDR2 YYNGEE. The V and J ends lost 0 bases and 7 bases respectively, with 13 bases between them. CDR3 coding DNA: TGTGCCAGCAGCGTAGTAGTGCCTAACGGTGGCTACACCTTC. Amino acids: CASSVVVPNGGYTF.

The chain combines TRBV20-1 with TRBJ2-5; 10 bases map to TRBD1. This CDR3 region has 13 residues. Germline CDR1 reads DFQATT; CDR2 reads SNEGSKA (reference sequence). After removal of 6 bases from V and 4 bases from J, the junction contained 5 bases not matched to a gene. The CDR3 DNA sequence: TGCAGTGCGGTTCGACAGGGGGCAGAGACCCAGTACTTC. Translating gives CSAVRQGAETQYF.